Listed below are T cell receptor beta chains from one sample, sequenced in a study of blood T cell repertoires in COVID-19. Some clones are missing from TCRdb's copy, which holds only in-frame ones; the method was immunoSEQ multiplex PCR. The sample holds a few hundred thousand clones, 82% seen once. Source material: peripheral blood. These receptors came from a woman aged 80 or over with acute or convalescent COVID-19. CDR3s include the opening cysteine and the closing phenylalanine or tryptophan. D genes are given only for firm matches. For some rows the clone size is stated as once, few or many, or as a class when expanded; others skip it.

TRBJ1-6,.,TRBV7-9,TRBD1,TGTGCCAGCAGCTTAGGAGGACAGGGGAAATCACCCCTCCACTTT,CASSLGGQGKSPLHF
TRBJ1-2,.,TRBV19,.,TGTGCCAGTAGCCCAGAACGGTCAGGAATGGGTGGCTACACCTTC,CASSPERSGMGGYTF
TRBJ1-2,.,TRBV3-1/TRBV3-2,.,TGTGCCAGCAGCCCTCGCGCAGGCGCTAACTATGGCTACACCTTC,CASSPRAGANYGYTF
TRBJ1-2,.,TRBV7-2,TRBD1,TGTGCCAGCAGCTTAGCGTTCGGACAGGGGGCCGGTGGCTACACCTTC,CASSLAFGQGAGGYTF
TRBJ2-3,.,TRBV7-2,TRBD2,TGTGCCAGCAGCCAAGCGGGGGGGCGCTCAGATACGCAGTATTTT,CASSQAGGRSDTQYF
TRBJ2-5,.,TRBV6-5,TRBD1,TGTGCCAGCACTCGGGACAGCCAAGAGACCCAGTACTTC,CASTRDSQETQYF
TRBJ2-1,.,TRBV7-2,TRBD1,TGTGCCAGCAGCTTTAAACAGGGGATCGAGAGTTATGAGCAGTTCTTC,CASSFKQGIESYEQFF
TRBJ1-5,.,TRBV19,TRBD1,TGTGCCAGTAGTACGGGACAGGGTACGCGTGGCAGTCAGCCCCAGCATTTT,CASSTGQGTRGSQPQHF
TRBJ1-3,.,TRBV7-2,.,TGTGCCAGCAGCTTAGTCACAGCTCGCGGAAACACCATATATTTT,CASSLVTARGNTIYF
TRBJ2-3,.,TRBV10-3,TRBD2,TGTGCCATCAGTGTAAGGGGAGCGGGGGGAACCACAGATACGCAGTATTTT,CAISVRGAGGTTDTQYF
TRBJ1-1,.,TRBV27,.,TGTGCCAGCACCTCGTACTTAGATAGAAACACTGAAGCTTTCTTT,CASTSYLDRNTEAFF
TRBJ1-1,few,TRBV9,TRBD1,TGTGCCAGCAGCCTAGGCCCGACAGGGACGAACACTGAAGCTTTCTTT,CASSLGPTGTNTEAFF
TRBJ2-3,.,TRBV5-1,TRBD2,TGCGCCAGCAGCTTGGCTAGCGGGGCTAGCACAGATACGCAGTATTTT,CASSLASGASTDTQYF
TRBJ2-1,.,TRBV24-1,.,TGTGCCACCAGTGATGCCCATCCCCCAGGTAATGAGCAGTTCTTC,CATSDAHPPGNEQFF
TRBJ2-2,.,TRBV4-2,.,TGTGCCAGCAGCCAAGATCCCCGTCCGAGGGGGGAGCTGTTTTTT,CASSQDPRPRGELFF